This note documents a single T cell receptor beta chain sequence. Terminally differentiated effector memory CD45RA+ cells were excluded from the naive CD8 cells, which were CD45RO-negative and positively selected for CCR7. This record belongs to a study of shared clonotypes between healthy human individuals. Whole-study context: Used for every donor were three CD4 naive, three CD4 memory, two CD8 naive and one CD8 memory plate.

Germline CDR1 is MNHNS and CDR2 is SASEGT. The CDR3 loop spans 13 amino acids. The V end was cut by 7 bases, the J end by 2 bases, with 12 bases between. The table came from immunoSEQ multiplex PCR; TCRdb's copy has only in-frame clones and leaves some out. The sample has about 2.1 million clones; 80% to 95% are singletons. Sequenced: naive CD8+ T cells from PBMCs. V usage is TRBV6-1 and J usage is TRBJ2-7, with D unresolved. The clonotype originates from a man aged 18 to 29 in good health. Some clones in this sample may be carry-over from other donors' samples. This CDR3 is CASNSKRPYEQYF. The CDR3 nucleotides read TGTGCCAGCAACTCCAAACGCCCCTACGAGCAGTACTTC.